Listed here are 14 T cell receptor beta chains from one sample, sequenced in a study of post-analysis software for immune sequencing data. Whole-study results and caveats: Patients used a few TRBV segments, including TRBV5-6, TRBV5-1 and TRBV20-1, more often than controls.

Unique molecular identifiers were built into the TCR beta cDNA libraries. TCRdb independently ran MiXCR on the PCR reads; one entry per CDR3 protein. The table shows about 500,000 distinct CDR3 sequences, with under 55% occurring only once. These receptors' antigens are unknown. The sequenced sample consisted of blood. These receptor sequences come from a girl between 5 and 17 years old with multiple sclerosis.

This clonotype turned up a few times. The V gene is TRBV12-3 or TRBV12-4, the J gene TRBJ2-5, with 9 bases aligning to TRBD1. The CDR3 sequence is 14 residues long. Trimming cost V 6 bases and J 3 bases; bases outside gene matches: 5. DNA for the CDR3: TGTGCCAGCAGAGTGGGACAGGGAGAAGAGACCCAGTACTTC. Translation: CASRVGQGEETQYF.

This clonotype was observed a few times. The chain is built from TRBV11-2 and TRBJ2-7, with D perhaps matching TRBD2 (6 bases). CDR3 length: 14 residues. Trimming shortened V by 6 bases and J by 3 bases, and 15 bases separated the two germline ends. Germline V lookup: CDR1 SGHAT, CDR2 FQNNGV. CDR3 sequence (DNA): TGTGCCAGCAGTTGGATGGGTAGCGGCTACGAGCAGTACTTC. It specifies CASSWMGSGYEQYF.

This sequence joins TRBV20-1 and TRBJ2-1; D uncertain. CDR1 and CDR2 (germline): DFQATT, SNEGSKA (reference sequence). Trimming took 5 bases from V and 8 from J, leaving 19 bases between them. The CDR3 contains 14 residues. The CDR3 nucleotides read TGCAGTGCTTCCCACCCAGGCGCCCCCGATGAGCAGTTCTTC. Protein product: CSASHPGAPDEQFF.

This clonotype was picked up a small number of times. The J gene is TRBJ2-6, the V gene TRBV29-1, with 7 bases fitting TRBD1. The V and J ends lost 6 bases and 0 bases, in that order; junction bases with no gene match: 8. The germline CDR1 and CDR2 sequences are SQVTM and ANQGSEA. The CDR3 runs to 16 residues. CDR3 sequence reads: CSVGKQGSSGANVLTF. CDR3 DNA: TGCAGCGTGGGTAAACAGGGGAGCTCTGGGGCCAACGTCCTGACTTTC. The full variable domain, with the rest looked up from reference TRBV29-1 and TRBJ2-6, is SAVISQKPSRDICQRGTSLTIQCQVDSQVTMMFWYRQQPGQSLTLIATANQGSEATYESGFVIDKFPISRPNLTFSTLTVSNMSPEDSSIYLCSVGKQGSSGANVLTFGAGSRLTVL.

The rearrangement links TRBV29-1 to TRBJ1-2; D gene unclear. Germline V CDR1 and CDR2: SQVTM, ANQGSEA. Trimming stripped 3 bases from V and 4 bases from J, with 9 bases between. This CDR3 is built from 12 residues. CDR3 coding DNA: TGCAGCGTTGAGGACCGGACCTATGGCTACACCTTC. Translating it yields CSVEDRTYGYTF.

The chain combines TRBV18 with TRBJ1-5; possible D gene TRBD1, 6 bases. The length of the CDR3 is 16 residues. The V end lost 4 bases, the J end lost 3 bases, and 16 bases lay between the germline ends. CDR1 and CDR2 (germline): KGHSH, LQKENI. CDR3 nucleotides: TGTGCCAGCTCACTCGGGTTGGGACAAACCAATCAGCCCCAGCATTTT. Protein: CASSLGLGQTNQPQHF.

V gene TRBV27 combines with J gene TRBJ1-5; a possible D gene is TRBD1 (5 bases). Germline lookup yields CDR1 MNHEY and CDR2 SMNVEV (reference sequence). There are 15 residues in the CDR3. Between the trimmed V and J ends, which lost 8 bases and 7 bases, there was a span of 21 bases. CDR3 residues: CASSNGGLILQPQHF. The DNA of the CDR3 is TGTGCCAGCTCAAATGGGGGTCTAATCCTCCAGCCCCAGCATTTT.

J is TRBJ2-1 and V is TRBV12-3 or TRBV12-4; no definite D call. This CDR3 comprises 15 residues. Trimming pared 5 bases from V and 9 bases from J, leaving 20 bases between. The CDR3 region has the DNA TGTGCCAGCAGTCCCCCCCCCCTTTTACTCTCTGAGCAGTTCTTC. Translated, it gives CASSPPPLLLSEQFF.

The chain uses TRBV28 and TRBJ1-2, with D unresolved. The CDR3 covers 13 residues. Trimming removed 5 bases at V and 4 bases at J, with 11 bases between. Germline V gives CDR1 MDHEN, CDR2 SYDVKM. The CDR3 nucleotides read TGTGCCAGCAGTCCAACAGAGCCCTATGGCTACACCTTC. Translation: CASSPTEPYGYTF.

With respect to this clonotype: The junction differs from germline at one of its ends, possibly a read error. The genes are TRBV5-4 and TRBJ2-1; 8 bases fit TRBD1. Germline CDR1 reads SGHNT; CDR2 reads YYREEE (reference sequence). The CDR3 extends over 14 amino acids. The CDR3 DNA sequence: TGTGCCGGCAGCACAAGGACAGGGAGGAATGAGCAGTTCTTC. Protein product: CAGSTRTGRNEQFF.

The rearrangement joins TRBV18 to TRBJ2-7; 7 bases are a match to TRBD1. CDR1 is KGHSH and CDR2 is LQKENI in the germline V gene. V trimming: 0 bases; J trimming: 0 bases; junction bases outside the gene matches: 2. This CDR3 is 15 amino acids long. As DNA, the CDR3 is TGTGCCAGCTCACCACCGGGACAGAGCTCCTACGAGCAGTACTTC. This codes for CASSPPGQSSYEQYF.

The rearrangement joins TRBV5-1 to TRBJ2-7; unclear D gene. Between the trimmed V and J ends, which lost 1 base and 1 base, there was a span of 9 bases. The germline gives CDR1 SGHRS, CDR2 YFSETQ. The CDR3 runs to 14 residues. The CDR3 region is CASSLRPPSYEQYF. For the CDR3, the DNA is TGCGCCAGCAGCTTGAGGCCCCCGTCCTACGAGCAGTACTTC.

In nucleotides, the CDR3 is TGTGCCAGCTCACCCAAAATATTTATAGACCGAGAGAACACTGAAGCTTTCTTT. Translation gives CASSPKIFIDRENTEAFF. This chain uses TRBV18 with TRBJ1-1; no clear D. From germline, CDR1 is KGHSH and CDR2 LQKENI. This CDR3 comprises 18 residues. The germline V and J ends were trimmed by 3 bases and 1 base, with 21 bases remaining between them.

The table lists this clonotype with a few counts. The chain combines TRBV6-2 or TRBV6-3 with TRBJ2-1, with 10 positions matching TRBD2. CDR3 length: 18 amino acids. Germline V lookup: CDR1 MNHEY, CDR2 SVGEGT. Trimming cost V 4 bases and J 0 bases; bases outside gene matches: 9. In DNA form, the CDR3 reads TGTGCCAGCAGTTTTCATATAGCGGGAGGAATCTCCTACAATGAGCAGTTCTTC. Amino acid sequence: CASSFHIAGGISYNEQFF.